These 3 T cell receptor beta chains originate from one sample sequenced in a study of control samples from healthy donors and cancer patients. The protocol was immunoSEQ multiplex PCR, while the TCRdb copy is restricted to in-frame clones and leaves out a portion. This table holds over 150,000 clones, 90% to 95% found once. The source material was PBMCs. These receptors were obtained from a man aged 60-69 years with colorectal cancer.

The chain combines TRBV7-2 with TRBJ2-7; no firm D call. Trimming cost V 1 base and J 6 bases, with 10 bases left between them. CDR3 length: 13 amino acids. Germline-derived CDR1 and CDR2 are SGHTA and FQGNSA. CDR3 sequence (DNA): TGTGCCAGCAGCTTAGTCTGGGTTGGCGAGCAGTACTTC. It yields the protein CASSLVWVGEQYF. The whole variable domain, filled in from reference TRBV7-2 and TRBJ2-7, reads GAGVSQSPSNKVTEKGKDVELRCDPISGHTALYWYRQSLGQGLEFLIYFQGNSAPDKSGLPSDRFSAERTGGSVSTLTIQRTQQEDSAVYLCASSLVWVGEQYFGPGTRLTVT.

The chain uses TRBV20-1 and TRBJ2-1; tentative D call: TRBD2 (6 bases). V dropped 3 bases and J dropped 0 bases, with 15 bases sitting between them. The CDR3 is 16 amino acids. The V gene's germline CDR1 is DFQATT and CDR2 SNEGSKA (reference sequence). The DNA for the CDR3 is TGCAGTGCTAGTAGGTTAGCGGAAAGCTCCTACAATGAGCAGTTCTTC. Protein product: CSASRLAESSYNEQFF.

The chain links TRBV7-8 to TRBJ2-7, with 8 bases aligning to TRBD1. Unmatched junction bases numbered 1, after V lost 0 bases and J lost 3 bases. This CDR3 contains 14 residues. CDR1 and CDR2 from the germline V gene are SGHVS and FQNEAQ. The DNA for the CDR3 is TGTGCCAGCAGCTTAGCAGGGACAGGCTACGAGCAGTACTTC. Residues: CASSLAGTGYEQYF.